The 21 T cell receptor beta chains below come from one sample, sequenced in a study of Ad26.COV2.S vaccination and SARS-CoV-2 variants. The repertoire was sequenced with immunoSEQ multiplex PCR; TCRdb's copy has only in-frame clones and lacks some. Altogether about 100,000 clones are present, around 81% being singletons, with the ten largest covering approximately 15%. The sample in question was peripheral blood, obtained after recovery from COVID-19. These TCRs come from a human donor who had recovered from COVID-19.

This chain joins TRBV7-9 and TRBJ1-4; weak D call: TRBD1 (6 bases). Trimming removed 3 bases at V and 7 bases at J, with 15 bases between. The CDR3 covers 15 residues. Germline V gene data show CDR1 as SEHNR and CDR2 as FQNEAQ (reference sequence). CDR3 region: CASSLLSGVLEKLFF. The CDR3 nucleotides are TGTGCCAGCAGCTTGCTCTCAGGGGTACTTGAAAAACTGTTTTTT. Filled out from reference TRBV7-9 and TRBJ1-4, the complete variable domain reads DTGVSQNPRHKITKRGQNVTFRCDPISEHNRLYWYRQTLGQGPEFLTYFQNEAQLEKSRLLSDRFSAERPKGSFSTLEIQRTEQGDSAMYLCASSLLSGVLEKLFFGSGTQLSVL.

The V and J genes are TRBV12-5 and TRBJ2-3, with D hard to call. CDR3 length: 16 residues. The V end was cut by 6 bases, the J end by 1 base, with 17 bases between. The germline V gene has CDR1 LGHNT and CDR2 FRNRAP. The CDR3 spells CASGPGVPSGTDTQYF. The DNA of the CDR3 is TGTGCTAGTGGCCCCGGAGTACCTAGTGGCACAGATACGCAGTATTTT.

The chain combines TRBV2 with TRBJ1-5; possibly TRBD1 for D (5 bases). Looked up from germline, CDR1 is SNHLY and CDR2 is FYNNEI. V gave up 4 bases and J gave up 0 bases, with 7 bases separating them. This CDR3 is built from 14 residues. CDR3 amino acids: CASSAGLSNQPQHF. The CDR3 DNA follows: TGTGCCAGCAGTGCGGGGCTTAGCAATCAGCCCCAGCATTTT.

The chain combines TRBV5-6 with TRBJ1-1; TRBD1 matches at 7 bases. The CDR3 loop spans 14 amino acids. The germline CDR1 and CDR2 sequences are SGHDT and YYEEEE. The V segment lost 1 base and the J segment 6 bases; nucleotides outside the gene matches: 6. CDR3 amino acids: CASSLLRGQAEAFF. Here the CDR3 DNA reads TGTGCCAGCAGCTTGTTAAGAGGACAGGCTGAAGCTTTCTTT.

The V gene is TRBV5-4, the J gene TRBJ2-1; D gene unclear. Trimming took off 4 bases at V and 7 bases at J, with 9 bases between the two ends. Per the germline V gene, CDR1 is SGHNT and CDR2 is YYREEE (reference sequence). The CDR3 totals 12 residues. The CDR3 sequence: CASSRPTNEQFF. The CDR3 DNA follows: TGTGCCAGCAGCCGGCCGACGAATGAGCAGTTCTTC.

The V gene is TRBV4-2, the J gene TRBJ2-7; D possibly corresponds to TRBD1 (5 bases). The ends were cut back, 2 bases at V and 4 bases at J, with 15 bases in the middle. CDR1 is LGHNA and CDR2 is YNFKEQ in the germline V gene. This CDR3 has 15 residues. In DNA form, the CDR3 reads TGTGCCAGCAGCCAAAGTGAAGGGGATGGATACGAGCAGTACTTC. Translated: CASSQSEGDGYEQYF.

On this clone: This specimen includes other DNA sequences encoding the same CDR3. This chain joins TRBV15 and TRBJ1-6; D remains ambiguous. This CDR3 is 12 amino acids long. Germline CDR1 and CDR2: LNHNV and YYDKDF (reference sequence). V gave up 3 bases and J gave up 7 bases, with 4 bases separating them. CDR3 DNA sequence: TGTGCCACCAGCAGGGAGAATTCACCCCTCCACTTT. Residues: CATSRENSPLHF.

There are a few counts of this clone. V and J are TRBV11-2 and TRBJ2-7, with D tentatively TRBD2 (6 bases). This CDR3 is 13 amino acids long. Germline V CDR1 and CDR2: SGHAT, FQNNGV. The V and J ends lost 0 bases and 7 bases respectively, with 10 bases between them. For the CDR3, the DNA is TGTGCCAGCAGCTTAGAGGGACTTAGGGAGCAGTACTTC. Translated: CASSLEGLREQYF.

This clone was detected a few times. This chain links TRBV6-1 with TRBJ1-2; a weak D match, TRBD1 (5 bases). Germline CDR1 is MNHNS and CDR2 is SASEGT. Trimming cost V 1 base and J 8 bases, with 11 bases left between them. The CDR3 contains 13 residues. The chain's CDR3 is CASSEEWGRGYTF. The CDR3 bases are TGTGCCAGCAGTGAAGAGTGGGGACGCGGCTACACCTTC.

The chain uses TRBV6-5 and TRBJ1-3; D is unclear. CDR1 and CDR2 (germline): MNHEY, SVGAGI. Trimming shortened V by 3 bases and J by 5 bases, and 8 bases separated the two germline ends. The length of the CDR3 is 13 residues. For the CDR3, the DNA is TGTGCCAGCAGTTATGGTCTAAGAAACACCATATATTTT. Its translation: CASSYGLRNTIYF.

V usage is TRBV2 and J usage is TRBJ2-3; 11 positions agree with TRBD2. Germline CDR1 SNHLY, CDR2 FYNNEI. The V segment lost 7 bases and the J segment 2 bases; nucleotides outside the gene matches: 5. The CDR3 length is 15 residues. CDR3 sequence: CASNIAGGFTDTQYF. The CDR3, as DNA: TGTGCCAGCAACATAGCGGGGGGGTTCACAGATACGCAGTATTTT.

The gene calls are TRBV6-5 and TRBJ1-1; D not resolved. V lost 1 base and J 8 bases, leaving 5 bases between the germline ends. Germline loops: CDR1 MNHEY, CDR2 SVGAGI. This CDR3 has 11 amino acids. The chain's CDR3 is CASSYFEEAFF. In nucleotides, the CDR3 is TGTGCCAGCAGTTACTTCGAGGAAGCTTTCTTT.

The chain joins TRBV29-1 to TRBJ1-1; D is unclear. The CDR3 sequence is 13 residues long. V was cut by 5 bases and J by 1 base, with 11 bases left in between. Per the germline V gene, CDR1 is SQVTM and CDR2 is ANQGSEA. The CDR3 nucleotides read TGCAGCGTTTCCGAGGGTCGGAACACTGAAGCTTTCTTT. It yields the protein CSVSEGRNTEAFF.

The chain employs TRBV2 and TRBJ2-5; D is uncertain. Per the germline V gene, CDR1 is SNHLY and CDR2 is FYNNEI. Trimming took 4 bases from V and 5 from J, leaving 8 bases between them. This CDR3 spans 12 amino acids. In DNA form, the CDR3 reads TGTGCCAGCAGTGGGGTAGGGGAGACCCAGTACTTC. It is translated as CASSGVGETQYF.

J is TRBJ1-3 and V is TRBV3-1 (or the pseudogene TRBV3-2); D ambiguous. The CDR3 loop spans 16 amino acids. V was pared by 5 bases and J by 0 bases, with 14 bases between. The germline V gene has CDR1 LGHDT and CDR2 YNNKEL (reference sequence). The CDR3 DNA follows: TGTGCCAGCAGCTTGGACGGCTTTAACTCTGGAAACACCATATATTTT. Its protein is CASSLDGFNSGNTIYF.

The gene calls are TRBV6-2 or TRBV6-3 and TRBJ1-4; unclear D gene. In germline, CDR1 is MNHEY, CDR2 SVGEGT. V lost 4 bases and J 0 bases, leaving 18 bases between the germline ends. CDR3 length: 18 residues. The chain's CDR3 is CASSSPSWGKATNEKLFF. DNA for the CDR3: TGTGCCAGCAGTTCTCCATCTTGGGGAAAAGCAACTAATGAAAAACTGTTTTTT.

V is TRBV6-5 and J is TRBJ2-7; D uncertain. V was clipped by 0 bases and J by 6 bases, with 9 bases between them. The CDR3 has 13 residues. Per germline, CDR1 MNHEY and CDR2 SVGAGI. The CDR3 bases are TGTGCCAGCAGTTACTCGGGTGAGAGCGAGCAGTACTTC. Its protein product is CASSYSGESEQYF.

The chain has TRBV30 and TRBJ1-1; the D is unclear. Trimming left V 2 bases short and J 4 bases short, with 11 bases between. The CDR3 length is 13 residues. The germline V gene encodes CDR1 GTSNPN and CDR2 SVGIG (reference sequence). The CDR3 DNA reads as TGTGCCTGGAGTAGGGAGGGCTTCACTGAAGCTTTCTTT. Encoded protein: CAWSREGFTEAFF.

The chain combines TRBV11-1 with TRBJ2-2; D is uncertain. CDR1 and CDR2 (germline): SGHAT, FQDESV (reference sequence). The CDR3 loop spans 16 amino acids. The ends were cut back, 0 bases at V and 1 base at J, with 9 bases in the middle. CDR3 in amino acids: CASSLAQGWNTGELFF. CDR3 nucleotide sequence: TGTGCCAGCAGCTTAGCCCAAGGGTGGAACACCGGGGAGCTGTTTTTT.

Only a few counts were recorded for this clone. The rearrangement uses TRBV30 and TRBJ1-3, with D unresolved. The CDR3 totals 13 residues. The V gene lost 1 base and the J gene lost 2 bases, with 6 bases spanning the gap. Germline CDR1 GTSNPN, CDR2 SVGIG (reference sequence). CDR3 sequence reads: CAWSATTGNTIYF. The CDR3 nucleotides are TGTGCCTGGAGTGCAACAACTGGAAACACCATATATTTT.

CDR3 in DNA: TGTGCCAGCAGCCAAGAGACCCTCTCAGGGGCCGTTGTCTACGAGCAGTACTTC. Its protein is CASSQETLSGAVVYEQYF. The chain couples TRBV3-1 (or the pseudogene TRBV3-2) to TRBJ2-7; perhaps TRBD1 as D (6 bases). This CDR3 is 18 amino acids long. Trimming stripped 0 bases from V and 3 bases from J, with 21 bases between. Per germline, CDR1 LGHDT and CDR2 YNNKEL (reference sequence).